Detailed here is one TCR beta chain. This table comes from immunoSEQ multiplex PCR, and its TCRdb copy is limited to in-frame clones, with some not included. The sample contains approximately 20,000 clones, 85% to 90% of which appear only once. The source of the sample is a study of untreated major depressive disorder. Trimming took 2 bases from V and 3 from J, leaving 14 bases between them. The CDR3 has 15 residues. The sequenced sample consisted of CD4+ T cells from PBMCs. This sequence joins TRBV23-1 and TRBJ2-7, with D tentatively TRBD2 (6 bases). TRBV23-1 qualifies as an ORF whose function is uncertain. The source of this sequence is a woman younger than 45 in good health. The DNA of the CDR3 is TGCGCCAGCAGTCAACCCCGCGGGGATAACTACGAGCAGTACTTC. Protein: CASSQPRGDNYEQYF.